Shown below are 7 T cell receptor beta chains from a single sample sequenced in a study of shared clonotypes between healthy human individuals. It was CD45RO-negative cells, positively selected for CCR7, that made up naive CD8 cells, with terminally differentiated effector memory CD45RA+ cells excluded. Data came from immunoSEQ multiplex PCR; TCRdb stores just in-frame clones and leaves some out. The top ten clones hold 0.9% to 1.4% of a sample with around 2,000,000 clones, about 95% of them seen once. The sequencing input was naive CD8+ T cells sorted from blood. The receptors were sampled from a man between 18 and 35 years old in good health.

In its sample, this clone was seen once. The V and J genes are TRBV15 and TRBJ1-5; D not certain. CDR1 is LNHNV, CDR2 YYDKDF, per germline (reference sequence). The V end lost 0 bases, the J end lost 8 bases, and 11 bases lay between the germline ends. The CDR3 sequence is 14 residues long. DNA for the CDR3: TGTGCCACCAGCAGAGATATTGTGTCAAAGCCCCAGCATTTT. Its translation is CATSRDIVSKPQHF.

The chain carries TRBV5-4 and TRBJ2-1, with TRBD2 as a possible D gene (7 bases). The V gene lost 1 base and the J gene lost 9 bases, with 17 bases spanning the gap. The CDR3 is 15 amino acids. CDR1 SGHNT and CDR2 YYREEE come from the germline V gene (reference sequence). CDR3 in amino acids: CASSLKGGRTSEQFF. In DNA form, the CDR3 reads TGTGCCAGCAGCTTGAAGGGGGGGAGGACTAGTGAGCAGTTCTTC.

This chain links TRBV5-1 with TRBJ2-7; D not resolved. The CDR3 contains 19 residues. Germline CDR1 and CDR2: SGHRS and YFSETQ. Trimming removed 1 base from V and 3 bases from J, with 26 bases in between. CDR3 sequence (DNA): TGCGCCAGCAGCTTGTATGCCGGCTCAACGTTAATCCCATTCTACGAGCAGTACTTC. Amino acids: CASSLYAGSTLIPFYEQYF. Filled out from reference TRBV5-1 and TRBJ2-7, the complete variable domain reads KAGVTQTPRYLIKTRGQQVTLSCSPISGHRSVSWYQQTPGQGLQFLFEYFSETQRNKGNFPGRFSGRQFSNSRSEMNVSTLELGDSALYLCASSLYAGSTLIPFYEQYFGPGTRLTVT.

The CDR3 coding sequence is TGCGCCAGCAGCCAAGGAGGGACAGGGCCTGAAGCTTTCTTT. Residues: CASSQGGTGPEAFF. The chain carries TRBV4-1 and TRBJ1-1; 9 nucleotides align to TRBD1. The CDR3 has 14 residues. Unmatched junction bases numbered 3, after V lost 1 base and J lost 6 bases. The germline CDR1 and CDR2 sequences are MGHRA and YSYEKL.

The V and J genes are TRBV6-1 and TRBJ2-7; a weak D match, TRBD2 (5 bases). This CDR3 contains 15 residues. Trimming pared 3 bases from V and 2 bases from J, leaving 14 bases between. The germline gives CDR1 MNHNS, CDR2 SASEGT. DNA for the CDR3: TGTGCCAGCAGTGACCTCGGGGTTCCCACCTACGAGCAGTACTTC. It encodes CASSDLGVPTYEQYF.

CDR3 region: CASSTGLYEQYF. The CDR3 nucleotides read TGTGCCAGCAGTACTGGGCTCTACGAGCAGTACTTC. The gene calls are TRBV7-6 and TRBJ2-7, with D uncertain. Trimming cost V 6 bases and J 3 bases, with 9 bases left between them. The CDR3 length is 12 residues. Germline CDR1 SGHVS, CDR2 FNYEAQ.

V is TRBV5-4 and J is TRBJ2-1; 9 bases agree with TRBD2. Per germline, CDR1 SGHNT and CDR2 YYREEE (reference sequence). J gave up 0 bases and V 0 bases, and 4 bases lay outside the gene matches. The CDR3 contains 17 residues. The CDR3 region is CASSLVAGGPSYNEQFF. In DNA, the CDR3 is TGTGCCAGCAGCTTGGTGGCGGGGGGGCCCTCCTACAATGAGCAGTTCTTC.